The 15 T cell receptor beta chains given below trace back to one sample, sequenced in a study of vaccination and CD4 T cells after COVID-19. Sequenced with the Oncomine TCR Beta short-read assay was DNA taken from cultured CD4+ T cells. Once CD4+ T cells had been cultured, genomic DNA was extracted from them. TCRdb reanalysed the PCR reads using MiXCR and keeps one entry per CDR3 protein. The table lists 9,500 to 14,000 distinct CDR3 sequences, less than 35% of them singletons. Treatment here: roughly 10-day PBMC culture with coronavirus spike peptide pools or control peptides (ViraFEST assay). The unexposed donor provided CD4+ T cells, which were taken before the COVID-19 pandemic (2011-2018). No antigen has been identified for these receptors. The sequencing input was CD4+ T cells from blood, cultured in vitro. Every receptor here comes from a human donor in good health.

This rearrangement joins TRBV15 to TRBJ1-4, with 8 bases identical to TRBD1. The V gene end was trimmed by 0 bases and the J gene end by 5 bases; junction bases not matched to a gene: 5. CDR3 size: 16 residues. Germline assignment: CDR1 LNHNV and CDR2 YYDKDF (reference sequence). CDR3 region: CATSRDPRTGNEKLFF. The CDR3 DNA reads TGTGCCACCAGCAGAGATCCTCGGACAGGGAATGAAAAACTGTTTTTT.

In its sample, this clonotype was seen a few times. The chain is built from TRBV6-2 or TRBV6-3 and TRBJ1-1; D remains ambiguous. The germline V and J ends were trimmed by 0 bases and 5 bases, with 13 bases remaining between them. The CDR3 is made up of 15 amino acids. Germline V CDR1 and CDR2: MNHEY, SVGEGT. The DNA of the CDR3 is TGTGCCAGCAGTTACTCTGCCTCCACAAGGACTGAAGCTTTCTTT. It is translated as CASSYSASTRTEAFF.

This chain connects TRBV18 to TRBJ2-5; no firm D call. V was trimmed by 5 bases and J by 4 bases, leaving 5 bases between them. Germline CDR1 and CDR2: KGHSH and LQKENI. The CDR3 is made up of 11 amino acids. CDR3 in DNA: TGTGCCAGCTCATCGGGAGAGACCCAGTACTTC. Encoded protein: CASSSGETQYF.

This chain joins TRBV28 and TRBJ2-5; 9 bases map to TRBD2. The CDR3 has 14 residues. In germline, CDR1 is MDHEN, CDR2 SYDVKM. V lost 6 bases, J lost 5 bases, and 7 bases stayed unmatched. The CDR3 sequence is CASSLSGSQETQYF. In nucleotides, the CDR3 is TGTGCCAGCAGCCTTAGCGGGAGCCAGGAGACCCAGTACTTC.

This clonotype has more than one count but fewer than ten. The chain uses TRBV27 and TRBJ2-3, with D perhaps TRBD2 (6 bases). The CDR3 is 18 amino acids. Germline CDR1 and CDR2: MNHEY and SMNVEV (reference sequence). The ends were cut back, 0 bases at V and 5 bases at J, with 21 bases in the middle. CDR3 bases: TGTGCCAGCAGTTTATCGAGGGCTAGCTCTAGCGCGGGAGATACGCAGTATTTT. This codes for CASSLSRASSSAGDTQYF.

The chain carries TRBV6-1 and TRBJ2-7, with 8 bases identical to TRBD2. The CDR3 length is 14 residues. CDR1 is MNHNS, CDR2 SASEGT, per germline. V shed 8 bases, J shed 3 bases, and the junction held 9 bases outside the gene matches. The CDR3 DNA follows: TGTGCCAGCGCTGCGCTAGCGGGTGTCTACGAGCAGTACTTC. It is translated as CASAALAGVYEQYF.

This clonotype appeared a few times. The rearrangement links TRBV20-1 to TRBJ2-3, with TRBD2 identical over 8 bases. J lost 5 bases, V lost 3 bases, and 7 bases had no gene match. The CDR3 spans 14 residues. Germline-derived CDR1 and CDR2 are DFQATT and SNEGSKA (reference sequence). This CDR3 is CSASLAAGEDTQYF. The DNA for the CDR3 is TGCAGTGCTAGTCTGGCAGCGGGAGAAGATACGCAGTATTTT.

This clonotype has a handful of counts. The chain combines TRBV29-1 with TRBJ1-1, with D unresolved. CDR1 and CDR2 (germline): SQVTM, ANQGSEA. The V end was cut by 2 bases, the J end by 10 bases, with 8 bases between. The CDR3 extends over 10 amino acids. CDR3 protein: CSVERAPAFF. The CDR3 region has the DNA TGCAGCGTTGAACGGGCCCCAGCTTTCTTT. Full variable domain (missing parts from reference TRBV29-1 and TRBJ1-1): SAVISQKPSRDICQRGTSLTIQCQVDSQVTMMFWYRQQPGQSLTLIATANQGSEATYESGFVIDKFPISRPNLTFSTLTVSNMSPEDSSIYLCSVERAPAFFGQGTRLTVV.

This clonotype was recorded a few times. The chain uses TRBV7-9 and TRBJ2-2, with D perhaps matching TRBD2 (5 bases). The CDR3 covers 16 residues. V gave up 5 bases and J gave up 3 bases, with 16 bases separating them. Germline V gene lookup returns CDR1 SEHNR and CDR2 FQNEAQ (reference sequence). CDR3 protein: CASSPLARAYTGELFF. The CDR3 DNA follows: TGTGCCAGCAGCCCACTCGCGAGGGCCTACACCGGGGAGCTGTTTTTT.

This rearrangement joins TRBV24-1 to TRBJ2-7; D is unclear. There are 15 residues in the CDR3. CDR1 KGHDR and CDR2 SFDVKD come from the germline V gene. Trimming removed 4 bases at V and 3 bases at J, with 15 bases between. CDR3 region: CATSDSSLGFYEQYF. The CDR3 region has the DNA TGTGCCACCAGTGACTCCTCATTGGGTTTCTACGAGCAGTACTTC.

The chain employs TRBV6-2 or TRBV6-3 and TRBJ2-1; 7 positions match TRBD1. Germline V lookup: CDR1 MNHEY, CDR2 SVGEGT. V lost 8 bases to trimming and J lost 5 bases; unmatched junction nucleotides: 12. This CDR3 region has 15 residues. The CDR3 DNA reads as TGTGCCAGCGCCCGCCTTAGTACAGGGGACAATGAGCAGTTCTTC. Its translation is CASARLSTGDNEQFF.

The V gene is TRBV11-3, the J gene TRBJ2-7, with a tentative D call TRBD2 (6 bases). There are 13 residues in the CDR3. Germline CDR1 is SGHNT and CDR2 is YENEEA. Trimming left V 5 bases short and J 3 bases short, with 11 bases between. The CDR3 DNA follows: TGTGCCAGCAGCGGCCGGGGGAGCTACGAGCAGTACTTC. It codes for CASSGRGSYEQYF.

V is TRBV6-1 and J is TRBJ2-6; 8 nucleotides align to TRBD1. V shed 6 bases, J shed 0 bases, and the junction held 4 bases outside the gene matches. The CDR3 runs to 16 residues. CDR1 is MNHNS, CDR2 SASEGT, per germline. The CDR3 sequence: CASSVTGGSGANVLTF. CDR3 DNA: TGTGCCAGCAGCGTAACAGGGGGCTCTGGGGCCAACGTCCTGACTTTC.

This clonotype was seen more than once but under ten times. CDR3 loop: CATLNTGGQRETQYF. The CDR3 region has the DNA TGTGCCACTTTAAATACAGGGGGGCAAAGGGAGACCCAGTACTTC. The chain employs TRBV10-3 and TRBJ2-5; 8 bases are shared with TRBD1. CDR3 length: 15 amino acids. The V segment lost 10 bases and the J segment 5 bases; nucleotides outside the gene matches: 15. The germline CDR1 and CDR2 sequences are ENHRY and SYGVKD.

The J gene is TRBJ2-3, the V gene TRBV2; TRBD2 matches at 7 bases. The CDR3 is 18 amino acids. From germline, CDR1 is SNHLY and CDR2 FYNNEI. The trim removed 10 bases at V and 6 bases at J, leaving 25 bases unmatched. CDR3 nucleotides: TGTGCCACTCCACGTGGGGCTAGCGGTGCTCAGGGTCCCGATACGCAGTATTTT. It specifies CATPRGASGAQGPDTQYF.